A single sample is the source of the 13 T cell receptor beta chains below, sequenced in a study of neurological immune-mediated disorders (dated by TCRdb to between 2018 and 2020). The library was generated by 5' RACE. Sequenced on an Illumina HiSeq 2500. The raw public reads went through TCRdb reprocessing: fastp at Q25, MiXCR clone calling, in-frame beta chains kept. CDR3 protein duplicates are merged, each entry listing the most common genes and DNA. The sample includes 87,000 or so distinct CDR3 sequences, with 3.5% observed a single time. About 2.9% of the sample belongs to the ten largest clones. Sequencing used PBMCs. The receptor set was obtained from a woman between 50 and 59 years old with multiple sclerosis.

This clonotype has ten or more counts. The CDR3 DNA reads TGTGCCAGCAGCGGGGGGGGAGGACAGCTTAATGAAAAACTGTTTTTT. This encodes CASSGGGGQLNEKLFF. This chain links TRBV9 with TRBJ1-4; D is possibly TRBD1 (6 bases). The germline V gene encodes CDR1 SGDLS and CDR2 YYNGEE. Trimming removed 3 bases at V and 4 bases at J, with 16 bases between. The CDR3 extends over 16 amino acids.

This clonotype has at least ten counts. The chain combines TRBV7-6 with TRBJ2-2; the match to TRBD1 covers 12 bases. This CDR3 is 16 amino acids long. V shed 4 bases and J 7 bases; nucleotides not matched to a gene: 7. Germline CDR1 is SGHVS and CDR2 is FNYEAQ. Written as DNA, the CDR3 is TGTGCCAGCAGCTCCCGGGACAGGGGGCTGGGCGGGGAGCTGTTTTTT. Translation: CASSSRDRGLGGELFF. Full variable domain (rest looked up from reference TRBV7-6 and TRBJ2-2): GAGVSQSPRYKVTKRGQDVALRCDPISGHVSLYWYRQALGQGPEFLTYFNYEAQQDKSGLPNDRFSAERPEGSISTLTIQRTEQRDSAMYRCASSSRDRGLGGELFFGEGSRLTVL.

This clonotype was seen repeatedly, ten times or more. A junction end diverges from the germline sequence, so it may reflect a read error. V usage is TRBV7-2 and J usage is TRBJ2-5; TRBD2 might be the D (6 bases). CDR3 length: 13 amino acids. Germline V gives CDR1 SGHTA, CDR2 FQGNSA. As DNA, the CDR3 is TGTGCCAGCAGCCTAGCGACCGCCCAGACCCAGTACTTC. Protein: CASSLATAQTQYF.

This clonotype has a count of ten or more. The chain recombines TRBV24-1 with TRBJ1-6; D is ambiguous. In germline, CDR1 is KGHDR, CDR2 SFDVKD. The ends were cut back, 6 bases at V and 8 bases at J, with 10 bases in the middle. The CDR3 contains 13 residues. The DNA for the CDR3 is TGTGCCACCAGTCTAGACGGGCATTCACCCCTCCACTTT. Amino acids: CATSLDGHSPLHF.

Only a few counts were recorded for this clonotype. J is TRBJ2-5 and V is TRBV18; no reliable D call. Per the germline V gene, CDR1 is KGHSH and CDR2 is LQKENI. V was pared by 1 base and J by 5 bases, with 14 bases between. The CDR3 runs 15 residues. The CDR3 DNA reads as TGTGCCAGCTCACCACGAGAACTGTCCGTGGAGACCCAGTACTTC. It is translated as CASSPRELSVETQYF.

The V and J genes are TRBV5-6 and TRBJ1-3, with 7 bases matching TRBD1. CDR3 length: 16 residues. V dropped 0 bases and J dropped 0; count of bases not matched to a gene: 3. Germline CDR1 and CDR2: SGHDT and YYEEEE. The CDR3 sequence: CASSLGAGGSGNTIYF. DNA of the CDR3: TGTGCCAGCAGCTTGGGGGCAGGGGGCTCTGGAAACACCATATATTTT.

The sample holds many counts of this clonotype. This chain connects TRBV10-3 to TRBJ2-3, with 9 nucleotides matching TRBD2. CDR1 is ENHRY and CDR2 is SYGVKD in the germline V gene. Trimming removed 6 bases from V and 3 bases from J; junction bases left unmatched: 7. This CDR3 contains 15 residues. CDR3 bases: TGTGCCATCAGAGGTGGGCTAGCGGGGACAGATACGCAGTATTTT. Protein: CAIRGGLAGTDTQYF.

This clonotype came up many times. J is TRBJ1-1 and V is TRBV10-3; maybe TRBD1 (6 bases). Trimming cost V 3 bases and J 4 bases, with 12 bases left between them. Germline CDR1 ENHRY, CDR2 SYGVKD. This CDR3 is built from 14 residues. The DNA for the CDR3 is TGTGCCATCAGTGAATCCGGGACACCCACTGAAGCTTTCTTT. This codes for CAISESGTPTEAFF.

In regard to this clonotype: A much larger clonotype is one base distant, so this may be a read error. J is TRBJ1-2 and V is TRBV10-3; D gene ambiguous. The CDR3 length is 13 residues. Germline CDR1 reads ENHRY; CDR2 reads SYGVKD. The CDR3 DNA reads as TGTCCCATCAGTGAGTCGGGGTCTCTTGGCTACACCTTC. Its translation is CPISESGSLGYTF.

This clonotype has at least ten counts. The chain uses TRBV10-3 and TRBJ1-5; D is unclear. The CDR3 consists of 13 residues. Germline values: CDR1 ENHRY, CDR2 SYGVKD. V lost 6 bases and J 6 bases, leaving 12 bases between the germline ends. CDR3 sequence: CAIRAITTQPQHF. Here the CDR3 DNA reads TGTGCCATCAGGGCCATTACCACTCAGCCCCAGCATTTT.

This clonotype was observed many times. The V call is TRBV20-1, the J call TRBJ2-2; 10 bases line up with TRBD1. The CDR3 sequence is 14 residues long. Unmatched junction bases numbered 7, after V lost 6 bases and J lost 6 bases. The germline V gene has CDR1 DFQATT and CDR2 SNEGSKA (reference sequence). This CDR3 reads CSAPRQGASGELFF. The DNA for the CDR3 is TGCAGTGCCCCACGACAGGGGGCATCCGGGGAGCTGTTTTTT.

This clonotype was recorded many times. The chain is built from TRBV6-5 and TRBJ1-4; D is unclear. Trimming took off 1 base at V and 8 bases at J, with 5 bases between the two ends. This CDR3 spans 12 amino acids. CDR1 is MNHEY, CDR2 SVGAGI, per germline. CDR3 region: CASSYLGEKLFF. The CDR3 bases are TGTGCCAGCAGTTACTTGGGAGAAAAACTGTTTTTT.

This clonotype was recorded at least ten times. V is TRBV6-5 and J is TRBJ2-2; 10 bases align to TRBD1. This CDR3 has 14 residues. V trimming: 6 bases; J trimming: 5 bases; junction bases outside the gene matches: 3. Germline CDR1 is MNHEY and CDR2 is SVGAGI. The CDR3 sequence: CASRTGGSTGELFF. CDR3 DNA sequence: TGTGCCAGCAGGACAGGGGGCAGTACCGGGGAGCTGTTTTTT.